This TCR beta chain emerged from a study of T cell repertoires in cytomegalovirus infection. TCRdb reanalysed the reads using MiXCR and keeps one entry per CDR3 protein. The sample lists some 270,000 distinct CDR3 sequences, less than 25% seen once, with roughly 20% in the top ten. This CDR3 is built from 15 residues. Trimming removed 2 bases from V and 2 bases from J, with 13 bases in between. CDR1 and CDR2 from the germline V gene are DFQATT and SNEGSKA (reference sequence). This clonotype was detected a few times. The antigen is not known. This rearrangement joins TRBV20-1 to TRBJ1-5; no reliable D call. The sequence derives from a human donor in good health (CMV status not recorded). Some clones in this sample may be carry-over from other donors' samples. The sequenced sample was cultured PBMCs, obtained from culture after CMV antigen stimulation. The CDR3 sequence: CSARRSMAGNQPQHF. CDR3 bases: TGCAGTGCTAGAAGGTCTATGGCGGGCAATCAGCCCCAGCATTTT.